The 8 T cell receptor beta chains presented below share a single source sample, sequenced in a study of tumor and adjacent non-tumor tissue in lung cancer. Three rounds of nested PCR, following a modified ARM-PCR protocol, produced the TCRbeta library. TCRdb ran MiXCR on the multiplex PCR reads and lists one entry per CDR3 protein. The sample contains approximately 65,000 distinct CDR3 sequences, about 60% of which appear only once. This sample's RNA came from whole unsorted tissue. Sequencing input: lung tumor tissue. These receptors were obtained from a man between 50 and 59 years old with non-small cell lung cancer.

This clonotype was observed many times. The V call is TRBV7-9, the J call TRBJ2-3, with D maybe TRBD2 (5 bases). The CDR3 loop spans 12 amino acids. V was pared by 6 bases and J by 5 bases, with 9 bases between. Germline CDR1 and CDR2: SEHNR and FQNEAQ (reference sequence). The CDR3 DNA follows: TGTGCCAGCAGTCCGGAGGTAGATACGCAGTATTTT. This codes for CASSPEVDTQYF.

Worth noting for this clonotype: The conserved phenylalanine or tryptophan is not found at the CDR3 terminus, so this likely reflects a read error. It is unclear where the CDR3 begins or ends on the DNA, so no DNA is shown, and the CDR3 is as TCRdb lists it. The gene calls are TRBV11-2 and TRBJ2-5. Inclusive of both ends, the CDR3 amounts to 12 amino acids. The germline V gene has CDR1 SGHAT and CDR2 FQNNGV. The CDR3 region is CASRENQETEYL.

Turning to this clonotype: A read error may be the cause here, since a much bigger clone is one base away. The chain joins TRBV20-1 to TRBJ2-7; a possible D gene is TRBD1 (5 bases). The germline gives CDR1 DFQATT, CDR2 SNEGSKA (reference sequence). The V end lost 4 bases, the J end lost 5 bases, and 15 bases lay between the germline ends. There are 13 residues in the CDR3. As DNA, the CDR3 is TGCAGTGCTATCCCGGCAGGGATGCACGAGCAGTACTTC. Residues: CSAIPAGMHEQYF.

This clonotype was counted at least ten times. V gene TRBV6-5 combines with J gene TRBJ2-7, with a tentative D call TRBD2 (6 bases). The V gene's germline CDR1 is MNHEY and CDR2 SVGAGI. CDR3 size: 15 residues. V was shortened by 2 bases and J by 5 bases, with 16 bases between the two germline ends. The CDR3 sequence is CASSYGGTQGHEQYF. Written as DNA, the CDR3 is TGTGCCAGCAGTTACGGGGGGACCCAAGGTCACGAGCAGTACTTC.

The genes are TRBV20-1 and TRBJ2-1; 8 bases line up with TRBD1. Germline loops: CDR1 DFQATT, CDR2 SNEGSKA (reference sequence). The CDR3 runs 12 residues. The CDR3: CSHTDRGYEQFF. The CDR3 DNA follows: TGCAGCCACACAGACAGGGGCTATGAGCAGTTCTTC.

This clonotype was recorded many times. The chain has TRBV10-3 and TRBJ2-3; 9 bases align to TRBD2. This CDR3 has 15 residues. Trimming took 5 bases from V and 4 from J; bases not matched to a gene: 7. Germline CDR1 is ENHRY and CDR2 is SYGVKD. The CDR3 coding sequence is TGTGCCATCAGTTTTAGCGGGAGTGAAGCAGATACGCAGTATTTT. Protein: CAISFSGSEADTQYF.

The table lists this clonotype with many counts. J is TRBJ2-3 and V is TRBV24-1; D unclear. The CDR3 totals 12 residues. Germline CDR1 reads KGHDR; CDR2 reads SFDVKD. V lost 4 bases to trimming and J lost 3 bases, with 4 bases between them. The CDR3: CATSEGTDTQYF. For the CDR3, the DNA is TGTGCCACCAGTGAGGGGACAGATACGCAGTATTTT.

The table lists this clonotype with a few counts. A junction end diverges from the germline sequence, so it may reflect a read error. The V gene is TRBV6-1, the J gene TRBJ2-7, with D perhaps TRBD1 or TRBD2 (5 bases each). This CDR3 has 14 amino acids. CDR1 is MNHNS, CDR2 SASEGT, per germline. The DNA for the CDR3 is TGTGCCTGCAGTGCCTTCGGCAGGGCGGGCGAGCAGTACTTC. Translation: CACSAFGRAGEQYF.